Below, 27 T cell receptor beta chains from the same sample are listed, as sequenced in a study of CD8+ T cells in alopecia areata. The sequencing template was cDNA reverse transcribed from extracted RNA. The table came from immunoSEQ multiplex PCR; TCRdb's copy has only in-frame clones and leaves some out. The repertoire holds about 180,000 clones, with about 72% as singletons. The material sequenced was CD8+ T cells sorted from blood, taken at week 0. Receptors were obtained from a human donor with alopecia areata.

The chain uses TRBV9 and TRBJ1-1; 7 nucleotides align to TRBD1. The CDR3 runs to 13 residues. V was clipped by 4 bases and J by 6 bases; unmatched bases: 6. Germline V gene lookup returns CDR1 SGDLS and CDR2 YYNGEE. In nucleotides, the CDR3 is TGTGCCAGCAGCCTCCACGGGACAGCTGAAGCTTTCTTT. Translated, it gives CASSLHGTAEAFF.

The chain recombines TRBV20-1 with TRBJ2-7, with TRBD1 as a possible D gene (6 bases). Germline CDR1 and CDR2: DFQATT and SNEGSKA (reference sequence). This CDR3 contains 11 residues. V was trimmed by 6 bases and J by 1 base, leaving 7 bases between them. For the CDR3, the DNA is TGCAGTGCCCAGGGGTCCTACGAGCAGTACTTC. Translated, it gives CSAQGSYEQYF.

This clone came up a few times. This specimen includes other DNA sequences encoding the same CDR3. This chain joins TRBV29-1 and TRBJ1-2, with no clear D. The CDR3 contains 11 residues. The germline CDR1 and CDR2 sequences are SQVTM and ANQGSEA. Trimming removed 1 base at V and 6 bases at J, with 6 bases between. CDR3 loop: CSVEVRDGYTF. For the CDR3, the DNA is TGCAGCGTTGAAGTGAGGGATGGCTACACCTTC.

This clone was counted between two and nine times. The chain employs TRBV7-9 and TRBJ2-7; D is tentatively TRBD1 or TRBD2 (7 bases each). V was trimmed by 4 bases and J by 1 base, leaving 23 bases between them. Germline CDR1 and CDR2: SEHNR and FQNEAQ (reference sequence). This CDR3 comprises 18 residues. This CDR3 reads CASSSVTGRQGGSYEQYF. The CDR3 bases are TGTGCCAGCAGCTCCGTAACGGGGAGACAGGGAGGGTCCTACGAGCAGTACTTC.

The rearrangement joins TRBV11-2 to TRBJ2-7; D tentatively fits TRBD1 or TRBD2 (5 bases each). This CDR3 region has 14 residues. CDR1 is SGHAT and CDR2 is FQNNGV in the germline V gene. Trimming stripped 5 bases from V and 5 bases from J, with 16 bases between. CDR3 residues: CASSTTGTVNEQYF. In DNA form, the CDR3 reads TGTGCCAGCAGCACGACCGGGACGGTCAACGAGCAGTACTTC.

V gene TRBV5-6 combines with J gene TRBJ1-2, with D maybe TRBD1 (5 bases). The ends were cut back, 2 bases at V and 4 bases at J, with 12 bases in the middle. The CDR3 is made up of 14 amino acids. The V gene's germline CDR1 is SGHDT and CDR2 YYEEEE. CDR3 sequence: CASSFADSLYGYTF. For the CDR3, the DNA is TGTGCCAGCAGCTTCGCCGACAGCCTCTATGGCTACACCTTC.

The chain combines TRBV25-1 with TRBJ2-7; D may be TRBD1 (5 bases). Trimming took 3 bases from V and 2 from J, leaving 14 bases between them. Looked up from germline, CDR1 is MGHDK and CDR2 is SYGVNS. The CDR3 is 15 residues long. The CDR3 DNA reads as TGTGCCAGCAGTGAGTGGCAGGGATCTCCCTACGAGCAGTACTTC. Its translation: CASSEWQGSPYEQYF.

This chain uses TRBV9 with TRBJ2-3, with TRBD2 identical over 8 bases. This CDR3 is 17 amino acids long. The V gene's germline CDR1 is SGDLS and CDR2 YYNGEE. The V and J ends lost 2 bases and 6 bases, in that order; junction bases with no gene match: 14. CDR3: CASSVAPGTRESDTQYF. CDR3 DNA: TGTGCCAGCAGCGTGGCACCCGGGACTAGAGAGTCCGATACGCAGTATTTT.

The chain combines TRBV5-6 with TRBJ1-3; D remains unclear. The CDR3 loop spans 14 amino acids. The V end lost 7 bases, the J end lost 0 bases, and 11 bases lay between the germline ends. The germline V gene has CDR1 SGHDT and CDR2 YYEEEE. CDR3 region: CASGEGLSGNTIYF. The CDR3 coding sequence is TGTGCCAGCGGGGAGGGTCTCTCTGGAAACACCATATATTTT.

V and J are TRBV6-5 and TRBJ2-7; TRBD1 agrees at 7 bases. V shed 5 bases, J shed 4 bases, and the junction held 11 bases outside the gene matches. The V gene's germline CDR1 is MNHEY and CDR2 SVGAGI. The CDR3 is 15 residues long. The CDR3 DNA reads as TGTGCCAGCAGTCCCTGGACAGGAGTGAATTACGAGCAGTACTTC. It yields the protein CASSPWTGVNYEQYF.

This chain connects TRBV30 to TRBJ1-2; the D is unclear. This CDR3 is 12 amino acids long. V dropped 1 base and J dropped 0 bases, with 3 bases sitting between them. The germline V gene encodes CDR1 GTSNPN and CDR2 SVGIG (reference sequence). The CDR3: CAWSGPNYGYTF. CDR3 nucleotides: TGTGCCTGGAGTGGTCCTAACTATGGCTACACCTTC.

This clone was found a few times. The V call is TRBV10-3, the J call TRBJ2-3; 10 bases match TRBD2. This CDR3 region has 19 residues. Trimming at V came to 0 bases and at J to 5 bases, leaving 14 bases not matched to a gene. The germline gives CDR1 ENHRY, CDR2 SYGVKD. The CDR3 DNA follows: TGTGCCATCAGTGAGTCCTCTAGCGGGGGAGGCTCTTCACAAGATACGCAGTATTTT. Translation gives CAISESSSGGGSSQDTQYF.

The chain combines TRBV10-3 with TRBJ2-2, with D hard to call. The CDR3 sequence is 12 residues long. CDR1 ENHRY and CDR2 SYGVKD come from the germline V gene. V was cut by 8 bases and J by 7 bases, with 11 bases left in between. The CDR3 sequence is CAIHSAVGELFF. CDR3 sequence (DNA): TGTGCCATCCACTCTGCGGTCGGGGAGCTGTTTTTT.

The chain joins TRBV13 to TRBJ2-7; weak D call: TRBD2 (6 bases). This CDR3 is built from 14 residues. Germline CDR1 PRHDT, CDR2 FYEKMQ (reference sequence). V gave up 1 base and J gave up 2 bases, with 9 bases separating them. The DNA for the CDR3 is TGTGCCAGCAGCTTAGCGGGACTCACCTACGAGCAGTACTTC. Its protein product is CASSLAGLTYEQYF.

As for this clone: The sample carries other DNA sequences with the same CDR3. The V call is TRBV20-1, the J call TRBJ2-7; 7 nucleotides align to TRBD2. Unmatched junction bases numbered 0, after V lost 3 bases and J lost 4 bases. This CDR3 has 11 amino acids. Looked up from germline, CDR1 is DFQATT and CDR2 is SNEGSKA (reference sequence). The CDR3 nucleotides read TGCAGTGCTAGGGGGGGGTACGAGCAGTACTTC. It translates to CSARGGYEQYF.

This clone was counted a few times. The chain carries TRBV5-6 and TRBJ2-1, with D perhaps matching TRBD1 (5 bases). The CDR3 extends over 17 amino acids. Between the trimmed V and J ends, which lost 2 bases and 6 bases, there was a span of 21 bases. The germline V gene encodes CDR1 SGHDT and CDR2 YYEEEE. The CDR3 DNA is TGTGCCAGCAGCTTATCACCCCAGGGTTACGTGCGCAATGAGCAGTTCTTC. It specifies CASSLSPQGYVRNEQFF.

The chain recombines TRBV7-8 with TRBJ2-5; D gene unclear. CDR3 length: 10 residues. Germline V gene lookup returns CDR1 SGHVS and CDR2 FQNEAQ. Trimming removed 1 base from V and 6 bases from J, with 0 bases in between. The CDR3 coding sequence is TGTGCCAGCAGCTTAGAGACCCAGTACTTC. It yields the protein CASSLETQYF.

The gene calls are TRBV4-1 and TRBJ2-1; D not resolved. Germline V gives CDR1 MGHRA, CDR2 YSYEKL. Trimming took off 0 bases at V and 5 bases at J, with 5 bases between the two ends. The CDR3 covers 13 residues. The CDR3 loop is CASSQELDNEQFF. Here the CDR3 DNA reads TGCGCCAGCAGCCAAGAGCTAGACAATGAGCAGTTCTTC.

This clone has just a few counts. The V gene is TRBV14, the J gene TRBJ1-2; D perhaps matches TRBD1 (5 bases). Trimming cost V 0 bases and J 0 bases, with 8 bases left between them. The CDR3 has 15 amino acids. The germline V gene has CDR1 SGHDN and CDR2 FVKESK. This CDR3 is CASSQDGGANYGYTF. The DNA for the CDR3 is TGTGCCAGCAGCCAAGATGGGGGGGCTAACTATGGCTACACCTTC.

This clone was picked up one time. The chain is built from TRBV18 and TRBJ1-5; D ambiguous. The V and J ends lost 3 bases and 7 bases respectively, with 7 bases between them. Per germline, CDR1 KGHSH and CDR2 LQKENI. This CDR3 spans 12 amino acids. CDR3 protein: CASSPAQQPQHF. CDR3 coding DNA: TGTGCCAGCTCACCGGCTCAACAGCCCCAGCATTTT.

This clone was detected a few times. The chain is built from TRBV29-1 and TRBJ2-6; D may be TRBD2 (7 bases). Germline values: CDR1 SQVTM, CDR2 ANQGSEA. CDR3 size: 16 residues. V dropped 1 base and J dropped 2 bases, with 12 bases sitting between them. In DNA, the CDR3 is TGCAGCGTTGAAGGGGAGGGGGAAACTGGGGCCAACGTCCTGACTTTC. Translation gives CSVEGEGETGANVLTF.

CDR3 in amino acids: CASSLATGELFF. DNA for the CDR3: TGCGCCAGCAGCTTGGCAACAGGGGAGCTGTTTTTT. The chain recombines TRBV5-1 with TRBJ2-2; no reliable D call. The germline V and J ends were trimmed by 0 bases and 8 bases, with 5 bases remaining between them. Germline V gives CDR1 SGHRS, CDR2 YFSETQ. The CDR3 runs to 12 residues.

The chain combines TRBV13 with TRBJ2-2; no clear D. The CDR3 loop spans 15 amino acids. Germline V gene lookup returns CDR1 PRHDT and CDR2 FYEKMQ (reference sequence). Trimming shortened V by 5 bases and J by 1 base, and 11 bases separated the two germline ends. CDR3 nucleotide sequence: TGTGCCAGCAGCCCCCTTGGGGAGAACACCGGGGAGCTGTTTTTT. This sequence encodes CASSPLGENTGELFF.

This clone came up a few times. This sample also contains other DNA sequences that code for the same CDR3. The chain combines TRBV7-9 with TRBJ1-5; D is perhaps TRBD1 (5 bases). This CDR3 is built from 14 residues. V gave up 0 bases and J gave up 4 bases, with 7 bases separating them. Germline CDR1 SEHNR, CDR2 FQNEAQ (reference sequence). In nucleotides, the CDR3 is TGTGCCAGCAGCTTAGCTGGGGGGAATCAGCCCCAGCATTTT. The encoded protein is CASSLAGGNQPQHF.

This clone was observed a handful of times. V usage is TRBV4-1 and J usage is TRBJ2-1, with 9 bases that match TRBD2. V lost 4 bases to trimming and J lost 8 bases; unmatched junction nucleotides: 6. Germline loops: CDR1 MGHRA, CDR2 YSYEKL. The CDR3 length is 14 residues. The CDR3 nucleotides are TGCGCCAGCAGCCTGGGACTAGCAGTCCATGAGCAGTTCTTC. It specifies CASSLGLAVHEQFF.

The chain is built from TRBV7-9 and TRBJ1-1, with no clear D. Germline-derived CDR1 and CDR2 are SEHNR and FQNEAQ (reference sequence). Trimming took 2 bases from V and 1 from J, leaving 5 bases between them. This CDR3 is 13 amino acids long. CDR3 protein: CASSLPGNTEAFF. The DNA for the CDR3 is TGTGCCAGCAGCTTACCCGGGAACACTGAAGCTTTCTTT.

The chain recombines TRBV11-2 with TRBJ2-5, with D possibly being TRBD1 (5 bases). This CDR3 has 15 residues. Germline V gene data show CDR1 as SGHAT and CDR2 as FQNNGV. V lost 0 bases and J lost 2, with 10 bases in between. The DNA for the CDR3 is TGTGCCAGCAGCTTAGAAAGCTGGACACAAGAGACCCAGTACTTC. Residues: CASSLESWTQETQYF.